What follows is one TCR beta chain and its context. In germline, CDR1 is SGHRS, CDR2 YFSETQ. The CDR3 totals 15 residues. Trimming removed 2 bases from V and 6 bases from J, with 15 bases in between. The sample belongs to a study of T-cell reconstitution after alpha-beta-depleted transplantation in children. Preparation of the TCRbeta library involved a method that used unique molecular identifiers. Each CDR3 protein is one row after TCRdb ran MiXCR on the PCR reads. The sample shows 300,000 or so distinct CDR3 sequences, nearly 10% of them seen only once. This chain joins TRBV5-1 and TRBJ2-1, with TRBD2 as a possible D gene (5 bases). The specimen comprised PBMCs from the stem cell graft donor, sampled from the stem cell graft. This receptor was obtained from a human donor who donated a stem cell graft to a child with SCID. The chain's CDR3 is CASSFGLDTLNEQFF. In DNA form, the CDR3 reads TGCGCCAGCAGCTTTGGACTCGATACTCTCAATGAGCAGTTCTTC. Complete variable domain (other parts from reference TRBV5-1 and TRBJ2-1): KAGVTQTPRYLIKTRGQQVTLSCSPISGHRSVSWYQQTPGQGLQFLFEYFSETQRNKGNFPGRFSGRQFSNSRSEMNVSTLELGDSALYLCASSFGLDTLNEQFFGPGTRLTVL.